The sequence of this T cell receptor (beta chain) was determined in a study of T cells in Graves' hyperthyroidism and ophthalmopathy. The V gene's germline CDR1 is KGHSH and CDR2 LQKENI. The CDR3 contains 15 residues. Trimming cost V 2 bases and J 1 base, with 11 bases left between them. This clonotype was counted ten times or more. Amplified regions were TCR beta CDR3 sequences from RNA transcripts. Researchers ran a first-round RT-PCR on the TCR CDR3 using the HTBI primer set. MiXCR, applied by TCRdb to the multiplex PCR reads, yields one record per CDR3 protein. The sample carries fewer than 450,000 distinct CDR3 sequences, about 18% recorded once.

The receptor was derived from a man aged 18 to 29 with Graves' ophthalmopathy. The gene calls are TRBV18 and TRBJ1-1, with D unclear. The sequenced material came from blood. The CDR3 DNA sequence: TGTGCCAGCTCACCAGCCGGGAACGGGAACACTGAAGCTTTCTTT. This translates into CASSPAGNGNTEAFF.